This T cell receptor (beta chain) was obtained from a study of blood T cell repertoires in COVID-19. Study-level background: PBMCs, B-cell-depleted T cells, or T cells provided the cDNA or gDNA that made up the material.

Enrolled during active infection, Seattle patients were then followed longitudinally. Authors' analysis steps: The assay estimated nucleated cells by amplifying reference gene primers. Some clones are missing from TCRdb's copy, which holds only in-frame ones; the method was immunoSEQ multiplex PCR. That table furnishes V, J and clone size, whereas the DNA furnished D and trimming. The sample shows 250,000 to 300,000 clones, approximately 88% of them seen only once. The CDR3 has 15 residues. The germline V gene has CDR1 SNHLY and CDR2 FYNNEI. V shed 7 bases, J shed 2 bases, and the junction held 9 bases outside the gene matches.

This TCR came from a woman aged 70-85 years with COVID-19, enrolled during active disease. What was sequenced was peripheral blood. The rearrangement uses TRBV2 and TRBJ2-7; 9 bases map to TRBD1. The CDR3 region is CASKNRGLITYEQYF. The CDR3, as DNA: TGTGCCAGCAAGAACAGGGGGCTTATAACCTACGAGCAGTACTTC.